Listed here are 13 T cell receptor beta chains from one sample, sequenced in a study of OX40 agonist ivuxolimab in advanced cancers. Sequenced by immunoSEQ multiplex PCR; TCRdb stores in-frame clones only, minus some. The sample lists about 50,000 clones; 82% were seen once. The sample in question was CD4+ or CD8+ T cells sorted from blood, obtained in a trial of the OX40 agonist ivuxolimab. These receptors originate from an adult with an advanced solid tumor such as melanoma, head and neck, liver or kidney cancer.

This clone came up a few times. The V gene is TRBV6-1, the J gene TRBJ2-1, with TRBD1 matching over 7 bases. The germline CDR1 and CDR2 sequences are MNHNS and SASEGT. Trimming took 3 bases from V and 6 from J; bases not matched to a gene: 8. The CDR3 runs to 15 residues. The CDR3: CASSDNRGWVNEQFF. DNA for the CDR3: TGTGCCAGCAGTGACAACAGGGGATGGGTCAATGAGCAGTTCTTC.

As to this clone: At one end, the junction sequence differs from germline, possibly due to a read error. The chain joins TRBV6-5 to TRBJ1-5; a possible D gene is TRBD1 (5 bases). The CDR3 length is 15 residues. Germline CDR1 and CDR2: MNHEY and SVGAGI. The CDR3 is CTSSDTGSSNQPQHF. CDR3 DNA: TGTACCAGCAGCGACACAGGTTCCAGCAATCAGCCCCAGCATTTT.

The V gene is TRBV6-1, the J gene TRBJ1-1, with 10 bases that match TRBD1. Unmatched junction bases numbered 7, after V lost 3 bases and J lost 6 bases. The CDR3 spans 15 residues. Per germline, CDR1 MNHNS and CDR2 SASEGT. The CDR3 DNA follows: TGTGCCAGCAGTGACCTCGGGACAGGGGTGGCTGAAGCTTTCTTT. Protein sequence: CASSDLGTGVAEAFF.

This clone was seen just once. The chain recombines TRBV5-5 with TRBJ2-1; no definite D call. The germline V gene encodes CDR1 SGHKS and CDR2 YYEKEE (reference sequence). CDR3 length: 14 residues. V was shortened by 4 bases and J by 8 bases, with 16 bases between the two germline ends. This CDR3 reads CASSVTSTTDEQFF. In DNA, the CDR3 is TGTGCCAGCAGCGTCACCTCCACAACCGATGAGCAGTTCTTC.

This clone was seen a single time. The chain links TRBV6-5 to TRBJ2-7, with D tentatively TRBD1 or TRBD2 (5 bases each). V gave up 5 bases and J gave up 6 bases, with 17 bases separating them. Looked up from germline, CDR1 is MNHEY and CDR2 is SVGAGI. This CDR3 contains 14 residues. The CDR3 DNA reads as TGTGCCAGCAGTCATTCGGGGAAAAGGGGCGAGCAGTACTTC. This sequence encodes CASSHSGKRGEQYF.

This clone has just a few counts. This chain connects TRBV30 to TRBJ1-1; D is unclear. Trimming took off 2 bases at V and 2 bases at J, with 12 bases between the two ends. CDR1 and CDR2 from the germline V gene are GTSNPN and SVGIG (reference sequence). The CDR3 totals 14 residues. The CDR3 DNA reads as TGTGCCTGGAGTCGGTATAGGGCTAACACTGAAGCTTTCTTT. This translates into CAWSRYRANTEAFF. The full variable domain, rest sourced from reference TRBV30 and TRBJ1-1, is SQTIHQWPATLVQPVGSPLSLECTVEGTSNPNLYWYRQAAGRGLQLLFYSVGIGQISSEVPQNLSASRPQDRQFILSSKKLLLSDSGFYLCAWSRYRANTEAFFGQGTRLTVV.

The chain links TRBV6-6 to TRBJ1-2, with a possible D match to TRBD1 (6 bases). Germline CDR1 and CDR2: MNHNY and SVGAGI (reference sequence). This CDR3 comprises 14 residues. With 2 bases removed from V and 7 bases from J, the gap between germline ends came to 14 bases. The CDR3, as DNA: TGTGCCAGCAGTTACATGGAGGGGGGCGGTGGCTACACCTTC. This translates into CASSYMEGGGGYTF.

This chain joins TRBV29-1 and TRBJ2-2; TRBD1 might be the D (6 bases). The CDR3 covers 15 residues. V shed 4 bases and J shed 2 bases, with 14 bases lying between them. Germline loops: CDR1 SQVTM, CDR2 ANQGSEA. CDR3 residues: CSVGSQGINTGELFF. The CDR3, as DNA: TGCAGCGTTGGTAGTCAGGGGATCAACACCGGGGAGCTGTTTTTT.

This clone occurred once. CDR3 DNA: TGTGCCAGCAGTCTAAAAATACAGGGGGCGTATTACACCTTC. This gives the protein CASSLKIQGAYYTF. The rearrangement links TRBV2 to TRBJ1-2; TRBD1 matches 9 bases. V trimming: 5 bases; J trimming: 11 bases; junction bases outside the gene matches: 12. The germline CDR1 and CDR2 sequences are SNHLY and FYNNEI. The CDR3 loop spans 14 amino acids.

This clone was seen only once. This sequence joins TRBV5-1 and TRBJ2-7; D might be TRBD2 (6 bases). This CDR3 contains 16 residues. Germline V CDR1 and CDR2: SGHRS, YFSETQ. Trimming removed 2 bases from V and 2 bases from J, with 17 bases in between. This CDR3 is CASSFDSGGTPYEQYF. CDR3 bases: TGCGCCAGCAGCTTTGATTCCGGGGGTACCCCCTACGAGCAGTACTTC.

The V gene is TRBV14, the J gene TRBJ1-1; D might be TRBD1 (5 bases). This CDR3 has 19 residues. V was shortened by 1 base and J by 1 base, with 22 bases between the two germline ends. Germline loops: CDR1 SGHDN, CDR2 FVKESK. CDR3 nucleotides: TGTGCCAGCAGCCAAGGACAAATCCGGGGGAGAGGATCGAACACTGAAGCTTTCTTT. Protein product: CASSQGQIRGRGSNTEAFF. Drawing the rest from reference TRBV14 and TRBJ1-1, the complete variable domain is EAGVTQFPSHSVIEKGQTVTLRCDPISGHDNLYWYRRVMGKEIKFLLHFVKESKQDESGMPNNRFLAERTGGTYSTLKVQPAELEDSGVYFCASSQGQIRGRGSNTEAFFGQGTRLTVV.

The chain combines TRBV7-3 with TRBJ1-2; tentatively, D is TRBD1 (6 bases). In germline, CDR1 is SGHTA, CDR2 FQGTGA. The CDR3 loop spans 15 amino acids. V lost 2 bases, J lost 5 bases, and 15 bases lay in between. Here the CDR3 reads CASSLAGQPGYGYTF. In DNA, the CDR3 is TGTGCCAGCAGCTTAGCAGGACAGCCGGGATATGGCTACACCTTC.

The rearrangement joins TRBV2 to TRBJ2-3; D unresolved. The CDR3 runs 11 residues. Germline V gene sequence: CDR1 SNHLY, CDR2 FYNNEI. Between the trimmed V and J ends, which lost 9 bases and 5 bases, there was a span of 9 bases. The CDR3 region is CASKVEDTQYF. CDR3 bases: TGTGCCAGTAAAGTGGAAGATACGCAGTATTTT.